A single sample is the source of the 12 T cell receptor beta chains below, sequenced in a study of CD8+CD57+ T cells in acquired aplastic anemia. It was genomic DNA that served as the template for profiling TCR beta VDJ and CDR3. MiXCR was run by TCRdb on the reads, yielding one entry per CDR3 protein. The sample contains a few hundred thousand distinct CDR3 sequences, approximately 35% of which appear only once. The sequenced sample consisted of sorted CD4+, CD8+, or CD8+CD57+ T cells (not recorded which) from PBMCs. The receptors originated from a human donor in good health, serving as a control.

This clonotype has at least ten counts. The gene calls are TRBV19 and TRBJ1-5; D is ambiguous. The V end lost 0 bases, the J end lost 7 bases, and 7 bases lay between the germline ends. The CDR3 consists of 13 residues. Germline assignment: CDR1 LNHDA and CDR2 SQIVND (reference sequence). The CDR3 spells CASSIDRQQPQHF. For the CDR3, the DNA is TGTGCCAGTAGTATAGATCGCCAGCAGCCCCAGCATTTT. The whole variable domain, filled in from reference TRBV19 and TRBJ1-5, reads DGGITQSPKYLFRKEGQNVTLSCEQNLNHDAMYWYRQDPGQGLRLIYYSQIVNDFQKGDIAEGYSVSREKKESFPLTVTSAQKNPTAFYLCASSIDRQQPQHFGDGTRLSIL.

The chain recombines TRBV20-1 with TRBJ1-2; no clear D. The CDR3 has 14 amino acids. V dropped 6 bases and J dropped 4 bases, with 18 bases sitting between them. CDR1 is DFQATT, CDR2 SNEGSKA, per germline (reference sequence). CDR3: CSAGRAGGSYGYTF. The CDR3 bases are TGCAGTGCCGGTAGGGCAGGTGGAAGCTATGGCTACACCTTC.

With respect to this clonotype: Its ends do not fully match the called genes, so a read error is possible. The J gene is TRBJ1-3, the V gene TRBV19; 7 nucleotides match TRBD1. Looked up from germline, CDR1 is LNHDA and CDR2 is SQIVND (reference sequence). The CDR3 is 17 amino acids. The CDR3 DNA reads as TGTGCCAGTAGTATACCCGACAGGGACTTCTCTGGAAGCACCATATATTTT. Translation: CASSIPDRDFSGSTIYF.

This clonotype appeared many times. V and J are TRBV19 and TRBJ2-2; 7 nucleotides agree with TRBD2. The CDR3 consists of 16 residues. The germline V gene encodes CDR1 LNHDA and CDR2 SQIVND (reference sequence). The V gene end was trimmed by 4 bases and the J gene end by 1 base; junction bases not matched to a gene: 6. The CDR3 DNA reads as TGTGCCAGTAGTACATGGGACTACATGAACACCGGGGAGCTGTTTTTT. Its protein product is CASSTWDYMNTGELFF.

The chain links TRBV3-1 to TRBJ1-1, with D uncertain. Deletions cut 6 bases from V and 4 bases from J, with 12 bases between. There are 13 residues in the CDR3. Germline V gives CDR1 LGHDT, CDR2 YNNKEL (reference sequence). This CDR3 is CASRPFGRTEAFF. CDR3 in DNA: TGTGCCAGCAGGCCGTTCGGTCGCACTGAAGCTTTCTTT.

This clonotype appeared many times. CDR3 coding DNA: TGTGCCTGGGCAGGACTAGCGGGAGGACAAGAGACCCAGTACTTC. Encoded protein: CAWAGLAGGQETQYF. The chain employs TRBV30 and TRBJ2-5; 14 bases map to TRBD2. J lost 2 bases, V lost 5 bases, and 4 bases had no gene match. The CDR3 loop spans 15 amino acids. The germline CDR1 and CDR2 sequences are GTSNPN and SVGIG (reference sequence).

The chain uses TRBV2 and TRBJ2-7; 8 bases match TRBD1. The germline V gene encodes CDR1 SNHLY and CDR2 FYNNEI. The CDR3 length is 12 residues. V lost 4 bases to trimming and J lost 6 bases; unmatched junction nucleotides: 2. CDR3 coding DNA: TGTGCCAGCAGTGGGACAGGGTTCGAGCAGTACTTC. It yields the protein CASSGTGFEQYF.

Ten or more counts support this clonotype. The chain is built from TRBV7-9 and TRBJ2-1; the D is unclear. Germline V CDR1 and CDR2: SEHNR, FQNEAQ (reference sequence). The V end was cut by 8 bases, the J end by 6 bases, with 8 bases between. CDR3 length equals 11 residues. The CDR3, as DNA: TGTGCCAGCCTCGTGAGCAATGAGCAGTTCTTC. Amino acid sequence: CASLVSNEQFF.

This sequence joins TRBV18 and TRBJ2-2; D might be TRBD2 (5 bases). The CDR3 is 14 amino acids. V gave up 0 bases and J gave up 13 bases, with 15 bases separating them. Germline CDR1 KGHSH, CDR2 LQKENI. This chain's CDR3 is CASSPPNQRRGLFF. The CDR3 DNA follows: TGTGCCAGCTCACCACCGAACCAGCGCCGGGGGCTGTTTTTT.

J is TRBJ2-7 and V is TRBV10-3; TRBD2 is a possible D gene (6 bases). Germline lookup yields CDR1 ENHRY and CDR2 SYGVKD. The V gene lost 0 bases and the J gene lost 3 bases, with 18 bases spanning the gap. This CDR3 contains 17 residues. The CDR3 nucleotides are TGTGCCATCAGTGAGTCCTATGGGGGGAACTATGGCTACGAGCAGTACTTC. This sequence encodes CAISESYGGNYGYEQYF.

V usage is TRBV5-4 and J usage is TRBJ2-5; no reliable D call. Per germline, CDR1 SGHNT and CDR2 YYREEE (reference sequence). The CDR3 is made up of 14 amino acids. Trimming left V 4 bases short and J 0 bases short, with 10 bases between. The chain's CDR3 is CASSLGPDQETQYF. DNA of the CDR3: TGTGCCAGCAGCCTAGGACCCGACCAAGAGACCCAGTACTTC.

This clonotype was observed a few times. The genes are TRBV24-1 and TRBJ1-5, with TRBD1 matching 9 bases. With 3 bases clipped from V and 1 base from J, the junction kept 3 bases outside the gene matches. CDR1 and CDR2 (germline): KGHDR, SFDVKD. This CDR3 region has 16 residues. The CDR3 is CATSDPGTGSNQPQHF. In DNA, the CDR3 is TGTGCCACCAGTGATCCCGGGACAGGGAGCAATCAGCCCCAGCATTTT.